These 13 T cell receptor beta chains came from one sample sequenced in a study of blood T cell repertoires in COVID-19. Profiled with immunoSEQ multiplex PCR; TCRdb holds only in-frame clones, not every one. The sample lists approximately 390,000 clones, approximately 89% occurring once. The source material was peripheral blood. These receptors came from a woman aged 55 to 70 with COVID-19, enrolled during active disease.

V gene TRBV27 combines with J gene TRBJ1-1; TRBD1 matches 11 bases. The trim removed 6 bases at V and 4 bases at J, leaving 4 bases unmatched. The CDR3 totals 14 residues. Germline CDR1 MNHEY, CDR2 SMNVEV (reference sequence). The CDR3 DNA reads TGTGCCAGCAGCCCGGACAGGGGGCCCACTGAAGCTTTCTTT. Translated: CASSPDRGPTEAFF.

The chain is built from TRBV7-2 and TRBJ2-6, with D unresolved. Germline loops: CDR1 SGHTA, CDR2 FQGNSA. The CDR3 contains 16 residues. Trimming cost V 7 bases and J 4 bases, with 17 bases left between them. The CDR3 reads CASTVAPLGGANVLTF. CDR3 nucleotides: TGTGCCAGCACTGTGGCACCTCTCGGGGGGGCCAACGTCCTGACTTTC.

The rearrangement links TRBV13 to TRBJ2-1; 11 nucleotides align to TRBD1. Germline V gene data show CDR1 as PRHDT and CDR2 as FYEKMQ (reference sequence). V lost 2 bases and J lost 4; bases outside the gene matches: 1. There are 15 residues in the CDR3. This CDR3 reads CASSLRDRGYNEQFF. CDR3 bases: TGTGCCAGCAGCTTAAGGGACAGGGGGTACAATGAGCAGTTCTTC.

This clone occurred a few times. CDR3 nucleotide sequence: TGTGCCTGGAGCGGCGGACTCTATGGCTACACCTTC. It codes for CAWSGGLYGYTF. The rearrangement joins TRBV30 to TRBJ1-2, with no clear D. Germline V gene sequence: CDR1 GTSNPN, CDR2 SVGIG (reference sequence). The CDR3 is made up of 12 amino acids. V lost 3 bases, J lost 4 bases, and 9 bases lay in between.

The chain recombines TRBV12-3 or TRBV12-4 with TRBJ1-2; D not certain. V was cut by 4 bases and J by 1 base, with 7 bases left in between. The CDR3 runs 13 residues. Here the CDR3 reads CASSYRDNYGYTF. CDR3 bases: TGTGCCAGCAGTTACAGAGATAACTATGGCTACACCTTC.

The chain joins TRBV7-8 to TRBJ2-3; TRBD1 aligns across 10 bases. CDR3 length: 15 amino acids. Germline CDR1 SGHVS, CDR2 FQNEAQ. Trimming at V came to 5 bases and at J to 1 base, leaving 3 bases not matched to a gene. The CDR3 bases are TGTGCCAGCAGCCCAGGACAGGGGGGCACAGATACGCAGTATTTT. Translation: CASSPGQGGTDTQYF. The full variable domain, in which reference TRBV7-8 and TRBJ2-3 provide the parts outside the CDR3, is GAGVSQSPRYKVAKRGQDVALRCDPISGHVSLFWYQQALGQGPEFLTYFQNEAQLDKSGLPSDRFFAERPEGSVSTLKIQRTQQEDSAVYLCASSPGQGGTDTQYFGPGTRLTVL.

This clone was found a few times. This sample includes further DNA sequences coding for the same CDR3. The CDR3: CASSVGTGSSYEQYF. The DNA of the CDR3 is TGTGCCAGCAGCGTAGGGACGGGGAGCTCCTACGAGCAGTACTTC. The chain is built from TRBV9 and TRBJ2-7; the D gene is possibly TRBD2 (5 bases). V was clipped by 0 bases and J by 0 bases, with 10 bases between them. The germline gives CDR1 SGDLS, CDR2 YYNGEE. The CDR3 spans 15 residues.

The gene calls are TRBV19 and TRBJ1-6; possible D gene TRBD1, 5 bases. Germline CDR1 LNHDA, CDR2 SQIVND (reference sequence). The length of the CDR3 is 13 residues. Between the trimmed V and J ends, which lost 5 bases and 7 bases, there was a span of 9 bases. The CDR3 is CASSDSGNSPLHF. DNA for the CDR3: TGTGCCAGTAGTGACAGTGGAAATTCACCCCTCCACTTT.

This rearrangement joins TRBV19 to TRBJ1-1; 8 nucleotides line up with TRBD1. The CDR3 is made up of 15 amino acids. The V gene end was trimmed by 5 bases and the J gene end by 3 bases; junction bases not matched to a gene: 8. Looked up from germline, CDR1 is LNHDA and CDR2 is SQIVND (reference sequence). CDR3 coding DNA: TGTGCCAGTAGTCTCCGAGGCAGGGGGCACACTGAAGCTTTCTTT. Translated: CASSLRGRGHTEAFF.

CDR3 in DNA: TGTGCCAGCAGAGGGGAGGGAAAAACTGAAGCTTTCTTT. Protein product: CASRGEGKTEAFF. The genes are TRBV6-4 and TRBJ1-1; D perhaps matches TRBD1 (5 bases). Germline V gene sequence: CDR1 MRHNA, CDR2 SNTAGT. V lost 6 bases and J lost 5, with 13 bases in between. This CDR3 is built from 13 residues.

V and J are TRBV13 and TRBJ1-3, with TRBD1 identical over 11 bases. V was clipped by 3 bases and J by 2 bases; unmatched bases: 0. CDR1 and CDR2 (germline): PRHDT, FYEKMQ (reference sequence). CDR3 length: 15 residues. The CDR3 sequence is CASSLDRGPGNTIYF. The DNA for the CDR3 is TGTGCCAGCAGCTTGGACAGGGGGCCTGGAAACACCATATATTTT.

This chain joins TRBV28 and TRBJ1-1; 9 bases are a match to TRBD1. Germline-derived CDR1 and CDR2 are MDHEN and SYDVKM. The CDR3 has 15 amino acids. Losses at the gene ends were 4 bases for V and 4 bases for J; bases not matched to a gene: 7. The CDR3 bases are TGTGCCAGCAGTTACACAGGGGGCGCAGGCACTGAAGCTTTCTTT. Amino acids: CASSYTGGAGTEAFF.

The chain is built from TRBV25-1 and TRBJ2-3; no clear D. V was cut by 3 bases and J by 8 bases, with 6 bases left in between. The CDR3 runs 11 residues. The germline CDR1 and CDR2 sequences are MGHDK and SYGVNS. CDR3 sequence: CASSEFSTQYF. The DNA for the CDR3 is TGTGCCAGCAGTGAGTTTAGTACGCAGTATTTT.